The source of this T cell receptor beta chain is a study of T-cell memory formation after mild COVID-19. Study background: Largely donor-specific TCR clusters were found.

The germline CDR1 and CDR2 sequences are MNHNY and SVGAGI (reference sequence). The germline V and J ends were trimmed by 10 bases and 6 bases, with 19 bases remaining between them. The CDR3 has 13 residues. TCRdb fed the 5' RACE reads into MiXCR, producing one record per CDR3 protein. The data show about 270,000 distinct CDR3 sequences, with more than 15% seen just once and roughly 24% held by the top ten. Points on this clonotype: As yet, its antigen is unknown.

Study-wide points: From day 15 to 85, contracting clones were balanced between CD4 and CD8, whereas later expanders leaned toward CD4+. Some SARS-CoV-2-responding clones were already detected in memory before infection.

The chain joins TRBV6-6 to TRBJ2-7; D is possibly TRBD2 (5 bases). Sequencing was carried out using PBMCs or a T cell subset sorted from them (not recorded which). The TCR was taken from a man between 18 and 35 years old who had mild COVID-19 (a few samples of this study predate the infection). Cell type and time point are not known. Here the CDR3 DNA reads TGTGCCACCAAAATCCCACCTAGCCCCGAGCAGTACTTC. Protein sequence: CATKIPPSPEQYF.